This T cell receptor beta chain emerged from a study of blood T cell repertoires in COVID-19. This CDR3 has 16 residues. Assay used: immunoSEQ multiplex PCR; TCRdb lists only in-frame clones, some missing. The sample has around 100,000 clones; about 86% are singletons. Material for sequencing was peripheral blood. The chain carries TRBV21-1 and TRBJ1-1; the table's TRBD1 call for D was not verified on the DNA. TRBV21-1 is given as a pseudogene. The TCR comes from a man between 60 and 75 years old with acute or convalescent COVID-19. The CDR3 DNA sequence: TGTGCCAGCAGCATCCCGGCGACAGGGTTTCACACTGAAGCTTTCTTT. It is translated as CASSIPATGFHTEAFF.